One and the same sample provided the 27 T cell receptor beta chains below, sequenced in a study of CD8+CD57+ T cells in acquired aplastic anemia. Genomic DNA, the template, was used for profiling of the TCR beta VDJ and CDR3. TCRdb re-derived calls from the reads in MiXCR, one entry per CDR3 protein. Seen here are a few hundred thousand distinct CDR3 sequences, about two thirds observed once, and the top ten hold 3.5% to 4.5%. Sample: sorted CD4+, CD8+, or CD8+CD57+ T cells (not recorded which) from PBMCs. Receptors were obtained from a human donor in good health, serving as a control.

This rearrangement joins TRBV9 to TRBJ1-6, with TRBD1 as a possible D gene (5 bases). The CDR3 sequence is 16 residues long. Germline assignment: CDR1 SGDLS and CDR2 YYNGEE. Trimming removed 3 bases at V and 14 bases at J, with 24 bases between. CDR3 bases: TGTGCCAGCAGCGCCGTCCGGGACGCAACTAATGAAACCCTCCACTTT. It is translated as CASSAVRDATNETLHF.

This clonotype was counted ten times or more. This chain uses TRBV5-1 with TRBJ1-6; 11 bases fit TRBD1. The trim removed 0 bases at V and 11 bases at J, leaving 7 bases unmatched. The CDR3 is made up of 16 amino acids. Per the germline V gene, CDR1 is SGHRS and CDR2 is YFSETQ. The CDR3 DNA reads as TGCGCCAGCAGCTTGGCCCCTGGGACAGGGGGAACACCCCTCCACTTT. Its translation: CASSLAPGTGGTPLHF. The full variable domain, rest sourced from reference TRBV5-1 and TRBJ1-6, is KAGVTQTPRYLIKTRGQQVTLSCSPISGHRSVSWYQQTPGQGLQFLFEYFSETQRNKGNFPGRFSGRQFSNSRSEMNVSTLELGDSALYLCASSLAPGTGGTPLHFGNGTRLTVT.

This chain uses TRBV12-3 or TRBV12-4 with TRBJ2-7, with D perhaps TRBD1 or TRBD2 (5 bases each). This CDR3 contains 14 residues. The V and J ends lost 3 bases and 1 base respectively, with 10 bases between them. CDR3 sequence: CASSFGDLSYEQYF. CDR3 coding DNA: TGTGCCAGCAGTTTCGGGGACCTTTCCTACGAGCAGTACTTC.

In this sample, this clonotype turned up once. The junction departs from the called germline gene at one end, perhaps through a read error. V usage is TRBV7-2 and J usage is TRBJ2-7; no firm D call. The CDR3 loop spans 14 amino acids. The germline V gene encodes CDR1 SGHTA and CDR2 FQGNSA. CDR3 bases: TGTGCCAGCAGCATAGGCGGTAGGACCTACGCGCAGTACTTC. Residues: CASSIGGRTYAQYF. Together with reference TRBV7-2 and TRBJ2-7, the CDR3 gives the full variable domain: GAGVSQSPSNKVTEKGKDVELRCDPISGHTALYWYRQSLGQGLEFLIYFQGNSAPDKSGLPSDRFSAERTGGSVSTLTIQRTQQEDSAVYLCASSIGGRTYAQYFGPGTRLTVT.

This clonotype was recorded at least ten times. The rearrangement joins TRBV29-1 to TRBJ2-5; D uncertain. This CDR3 has 12 residues. The V and J ends lost 6 bases and 1 base respectively, with 9 bases between them. Germline V gene sequence: CDR1 SQVTM, CDR2 ANQGSEA. The CDR3 is CSVAETQETQYF. The CDR3 DNA sequence: TGCAGCGTGGCCGAGACCCAAGAGACCCAGTACTTC.

In its sample, this clonotype was seen once. This chain links TRBV12-3 or TRBV12-4 with TRBJ2-1, with 8 bases identical to TRBD2. Unmatched junction bases numbered 5, after V lost 8 bases and J lost 8 bases. This CDR3 is 12 amino acids long. CDR3 residues: CASVKTSDEQFF. CDR3 DNA sequence: TGTGCCAGCGTTAAGACTAGCGATGAGCAGTTCTTC.

Concerning this clonotype: Without the conserved terminal phenylalanine or tryptophan, this CDR3 likely stems from a read error. No DNA is shown, since the ends of the CDR3 on it are uncertain; the CDR3 is the one TCRdb lists. This rearrangement joins TRBV7-2 to TRBJ2-1; TRBD1 was called by the table and not checked on the DNA. Germline CDR1 and CDR2: SGHTA and FQGNSA. The CDR3 is 13 amino acids long, termini counted. The CDR3 spells CASSWGQNNQPQH.

On this clonotype: In this CDR3 the conserved last residue, phenylalanine or tryptophan, is missing, so a read error is likely. The DNA is omitted, as the CDR3 cannot be located on it reliably, and the CDR3 follows TCRdb's listing. This CDR3 is CASSLTGRQEETH. The chain combines TRBV7-2 with TRBJ1-1. The CDR3 is 13 residues long, counting both termini. Germline-derived CDR1 and CDR2 are SGHTA and FQGNSA.

The chain couples TRBV10-3 to TRBJ2-7; 10 positions agree with TRBD2. The CDR3 totals 14 residues. Germline CDR1 reads ENHRY; CDR2 reads SYGVKD. The trim removed 10 bases at V and 1 base at J, leaving 7 bases unmatched. This CDR3 reads CASRVAGGSYEQYF. CDR3 DNA sequence: TGTGCCAGCAGAGTAGCGGGAGGTTCCTACGAGCAGTACTTC.

This clonotype was observed a few times. The V and J genes are TRBV15 and TRBJ2-1; D might be TRBD2 (6 bases). The germline V gene encodes CDR1 LNHNV and CDR2 YYDKDF (reference sequence). The CDR3 spans 15 residues. The ends were cut back, 5 bases at V and 2 bases at J, with 13 bases in the middle. The DNA of the CDR3 is TGTGCCACCAGCGGCCTTGGCGGGACCTACAATGAGCAGTTCTTC. It codes for CATSGLGGTYNEQFF.

To note about this clonotype: Being one base from a much bigger clone, this may be a read error. J is TRBJ1-4 and V is TRBV20-1; 7 nucleotides match TRBD1. Germline lookup yields CDR1 DFQATT and CDR2 SNEGSKA (reference sequence). Trimming cost V 4 bases and J 0 bases; bases outside gene matches: 8. The length of the CDR3 is 16 residues. The CDR3 loop reads CSAKWDRGATNEKLFF. The CDR3 DNA sequence: TGCAGTGCTAAATGGGACAGAGGGGCAACTAATGAAAAACTGTTTTTT.

Remarks on this clonotype: At one boundary the junction diverges from the germline segment, which might be a read error. V gene TRBV2 combines with J gene TRBJ2-2; perhaps D is TRBD1 or TRBD2 (5 bases each). The CDR3 is made up of 15 amino acids. Germline V gives CDR1 SNHLY, CDR2 FYNNEI. CDR3 in DNA: TGTGCCAGCACCCAGGATACGAGGACATCCTGGGAGCACACCTTC. Residues: CASTQDTRTSWEHTF. Full variable domain (missing parts from reference TRBV2 and TRBJ2-2): EPEVTQTPSHQVTQMGQEVILRCVPISNHLYFYWYRQILGQKVEFLVSFYNNEISEKSEIFDDQFSVERPDGSNFTLKIRSTKLEDSAMYFCASTQDTRTSWEHTFGEGSRLTVL.

CDR3 sequence: CAIKRGPDTQYF. CDR3 bases: TGTGCCATCAAACGCGGGCCAGATACGCAGTATTTT. The J gene is TRBJ2-3, the V gene TRBV2; D may be TRBD2 (5 bases). Trimming took off 10 bases at V and 4 bases at J, with 12 bases between the two ends. The CDR3 contains 12 residues. CDR1 and CDR2 (germline): SNHLY, FYNNEI.

The rearrangement joins TRBV5-4 to TRBJ1-6; unclear D gene. V lost 5 bases and J 8 bases, leaving 11 bases between the germline ends. The CDR3 runs to 13 residues. CDR1 and CDR2 (germline): SGHNT, YYREEE (reference sequence). CDR3 in amino acids: CASRSEEHSPLHF. For the CDR3, the DNA is TGTGCCAGCAGATCGGAAGAGCATTCACCCCTCCACTTT.

V usage is TRBV29-1 and J usage is TRBJ1-6; D is ambiguous. The V and J ends lost 5 bases and 7 bases respectively, with 12 bases between them. Germline V CDR1 and CDR2: SQVTM, ANQGSEA. CDR3 length equals 13 residues. This CDR3 reads CSVKGGGNSPLHF. CDR3 sequence (DNA): TGCAGCGTTAAGGGAGGAGGGAATTCACCCCTCCACTTT.

This chain connects TRBV2 to TRBJ2-3; D ambiguous. V lost 7 bases and J lost 3, with 2 bases in between. This CDR3 is 10 amino acids long. CDR1 SNHLY and CDR2 FYNNEI come from the germline V gene. The CDR3 sequence: CASITDTQYF. In DNA form, the CDR3 reads TGTGCCAGCATTACAGATACGCAGTATTTT.

This clonotype was seen repeatedly, ten times or more. The V gene is TRBV15, the J gene TRBJ2-5; D not certain. The CDR3 sequence is 14 residues long. Per germline, CDR1 LNHNV and CDR2 YYDKDF (reference sequence). V gave up 5 bases and J gave up 5 bases, with 15 bases separating them. CDR3 nucleotide sequence: TGTGCCACCAGCCTACCCCCGATGAGGGAGACCCAGTACTTC. Residues: CATSLPPMRETQYF.

The J gene is TRBJ1-6, the V gene TRBV20-1; D is possibly TRBD1 (6 bases). CDR3 length equals 15 residues. With 4 bases removed from V and 8 bases from J, the gap between germline ends came to 18 bases. Germline-derived CDR1 and CDR2 are DFQATT and SNEGSKA (reference sequence). CDR3 protein: CSAKQGESSHSPLHF. DNA of the CDR3: TGCAGTGCTAAACAGGGAGAGAGTTCACATTCACCCCTCCACTTT.

This clonotype was observed a few times. A much larger clone lies a single base off, so this may be a read error. V gene TRBV6-5 combines with J gene TRBJ2-7, with no clear D. CDR3 length: 12 residues. Germline CDR1 is MNHEY and CDR2 is SVGAGI. CDR3 loop: CVSRYKGGEQYF. DNA for the CDR3: TGTGTCAGCAGGTATAAGGGTGGCGAGCAGTACTTC.

V gene TRBV20-1 combines with J gene TRBJ1-1; maybe TRBD1 (5 bases). Trimming took off 3 bases at V and 8 bases at J, with 16 bases between the two ends. CDR1 and CDR2 from the germline V gene are DFQATT and SNEGSKA (reference sequence). The CDR3 runs to 13 residues. CDR3 residues: CSASGLDTEEAFF. DNA for the CDR3: TGCAGTGCTAGTGGACTGGACACTGAAGAAGCTTTCTTT.

This clonotype was seen many times. The CDR3 is CAWSVGGYEQYF. The CDR3 bases are TGTGCCTGGAGTGTAGGGGGCTACGAGCAGTACTTC. The genes are TRBV30 and TRBJ2-7; a weak D match, TRBD1 (6 bases). The V gene lost 0 bases and the J gene lost 3 bases, with 6 bases spanning the gap. CDR1 is GTSNPN and CDR2 is SVGIG in the germline V gene (reference sequence). This CDR3 is 12 amino acids long.

The rearrangement links TRBV12-3 or TRBV12-4 to TRBJ2-3; TRBD2 agrees at 7 bases. This CDR3 has 15 residues. J was trimmed by 9 bases and V by 6 bases; bases with no gene match: 15. CDR3 coding DNA: TGTGCCAGCAGCACGACTGGGGGGGGATTAGAAACGCAGTATTTT. This sequence encodes CASSTTGGGLETQYF.

This clonotype showed up many times. The V gene is TRBV6-2 or TRBV6-3, the J gene TRBJ1-5, with D hard to call. Between the trimmed V and J ends, which lost 0 bases and 6 bases, there was a span of 6 bases. The CDR3 extends over 13 amino acids. The V gene's germline CDR1 is MNHEY and CDR2 SVGEGT. The CDR3 loop is CASSYSTPQPQHF. Here the CDR3 DNA reads TGTGCCAGCAGTTACTCAACCCCTCAGCCCCAGCATTTT.

This clonotype was recorded only once. This rearrangement joins TRBV7-2 to TRBJ2-1; no clear D. V was clipped by 7 bases and J by 7 bases, with 17 bases between them. Germline V gives CDR1 SGHTA, CDR2 FQGNSA. The CDR3 covers 14 residues. CDR3 residues: CASTSDSSVNEQFF. CDR3 bases: TGTGCCAGCACCTCCGACTCGAGTGTTAATGAGCAGTTCTTC. Based on the CDR3 plus reference TRBV7-2 and TRBJ2-1, the full variable domain is GAGVSQSPSNKVTEKGKDVELRCDPISGHTALYWYRQSLGQGLEFLIYFQGNSAPDKSGLPSDRFSAERTGGSVSTLTIQRTQQEDSAVYLCASTSDSSVNEQFFGPGTRLTVL.

This sequence joins TRBV7-9 and TRBJ1-3, with a weak D call TRBD1 (6 bases). The V end was cut by 5 bases, the J end by 5 bases, with 13 bases between. Germline V CDR1 and CDR2: SEHNR, FQNEAQ (reference sequence). This CDR3 is built from 14 residues. The CDR3: CASSKQGSRNTIYF. The DNA for the CDR3 is TGTGCCAGCAGCAAACAGGGATCGAGAAACACCATATATTTT. Combining the CDR3 with reference TRBV7-9 and TRBJ1-3 gives the whole variable domain DTGVSQNPRHKITKRGQNVTFRCDPISEHNRLYWYRQTLGQGPEFLTYFQNEAQLEKSRLLSDRFSAERPKGSFSTLEIQRTEQGDSAMYLCASSKQGSRNTIYFGEGSWLTVV.

The chain combines TRBV9 with TRBJ1-3; a weak D match, TRBD1 (5 bases). CDR1 and CDR2 from the germline V gene are SGDLS and YYNGEE. This CDR3 region has 15 residues. Trimming removed 2 bases at V and 14 bases at J, with 23 bases between. CDR3 nucleotide sequence: TGTGCCAGCAGCGTGTCGGGACTAGTCTACGAGCAGTTATATTTT. This codes for CASSVSGLVYEQLYF.

This clonotype was seen repeatedly, ten times or more. The chain links TRBV13 to TRBJ1-5, with a weak D call TRBD1 (6 bases). The germline V and J ends were trimmed by 5 bases and 11 bases, with 22 bases remaining between them. The CDR3 loop spans 15 amino acids. Germline loops: CDR1 PRHDT, CDR2 FYEKMQ (reference sequence). The DNA for the CDR3 is TGTGCCAGCAGCAAGACAGGTGAACAAGAGCGGTCCCAGCATTTT. Translating it yields CASSKTGEQERSQHF.